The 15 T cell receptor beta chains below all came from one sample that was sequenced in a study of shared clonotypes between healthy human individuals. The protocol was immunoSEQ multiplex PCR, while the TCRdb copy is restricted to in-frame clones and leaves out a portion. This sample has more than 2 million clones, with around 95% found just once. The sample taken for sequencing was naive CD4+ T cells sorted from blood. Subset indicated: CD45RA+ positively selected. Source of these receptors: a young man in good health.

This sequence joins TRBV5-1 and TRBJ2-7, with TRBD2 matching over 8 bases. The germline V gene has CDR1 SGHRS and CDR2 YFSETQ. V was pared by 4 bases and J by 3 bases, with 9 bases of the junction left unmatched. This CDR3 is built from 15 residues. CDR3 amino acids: CASSGGLAGIYEQYF. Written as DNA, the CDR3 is TGCGCCAGCAGCGGAGGACTAGCCGGGATCTACGAGCAGTACTTC.

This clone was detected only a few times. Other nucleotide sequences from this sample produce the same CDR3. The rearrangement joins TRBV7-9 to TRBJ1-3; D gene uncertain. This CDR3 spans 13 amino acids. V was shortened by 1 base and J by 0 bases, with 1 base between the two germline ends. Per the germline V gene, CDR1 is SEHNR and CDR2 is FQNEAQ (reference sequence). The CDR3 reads CASSLDSGNTIYF. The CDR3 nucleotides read TGTGCCAGCAGCTTAGACTCTGGAAACACCATATATTTT.

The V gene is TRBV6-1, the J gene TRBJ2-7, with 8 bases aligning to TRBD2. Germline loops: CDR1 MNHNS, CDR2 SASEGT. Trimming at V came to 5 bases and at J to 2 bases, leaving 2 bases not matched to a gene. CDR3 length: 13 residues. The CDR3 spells CASSRAGAYEQYF. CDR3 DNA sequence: TGTGCCAGCAGTCGAGCGGGGGCCTACGAGCAGTACTTC.

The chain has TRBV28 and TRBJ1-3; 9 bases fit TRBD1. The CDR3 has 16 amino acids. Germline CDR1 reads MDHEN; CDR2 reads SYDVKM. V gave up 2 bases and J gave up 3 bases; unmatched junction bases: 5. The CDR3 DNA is TGTGCCAGCAGTTTACCACAGGGGGCTGGTGGAAACACCATATATTTT. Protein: CASSLPQGAGGNTIYF.

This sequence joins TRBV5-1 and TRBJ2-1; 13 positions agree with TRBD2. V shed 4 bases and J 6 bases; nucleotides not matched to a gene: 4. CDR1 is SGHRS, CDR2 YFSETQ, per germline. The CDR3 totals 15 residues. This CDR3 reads CASSGGLAGPNEQFF. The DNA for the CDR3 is TGCGCCAGCAGCGGGGGACTAGCGGGACCCAATGAGCAGTTCTTC. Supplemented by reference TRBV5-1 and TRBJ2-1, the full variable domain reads KAGVTQTPRYLIKTRGQQVTLSCSPISGHRSVSWYQQTPGQGLQFLFEYFSETQRNKGNFPGRFSGRQFSNSRSEMNVSTLELGDSALYLCASSGGLAGPNEQFFGPGTRLTVL.

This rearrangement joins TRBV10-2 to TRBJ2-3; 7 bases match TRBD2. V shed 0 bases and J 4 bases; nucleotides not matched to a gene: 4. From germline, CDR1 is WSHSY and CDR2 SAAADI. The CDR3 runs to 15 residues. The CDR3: CASSESGGRSDTQYF. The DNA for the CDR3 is TGCGCCAGCAGTGAGTCGGGGGGGAGGTCAGATACGCAGTATTTT.

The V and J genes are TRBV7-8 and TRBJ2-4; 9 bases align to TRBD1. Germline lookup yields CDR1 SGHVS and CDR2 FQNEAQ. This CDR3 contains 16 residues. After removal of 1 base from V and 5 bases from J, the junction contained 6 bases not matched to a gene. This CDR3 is CASSLGRTGAENIQYF. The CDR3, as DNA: TGTGCCAGCAGCTTAGGGCGGACAGGGGCCGAAAACATTCAGTACTTC.

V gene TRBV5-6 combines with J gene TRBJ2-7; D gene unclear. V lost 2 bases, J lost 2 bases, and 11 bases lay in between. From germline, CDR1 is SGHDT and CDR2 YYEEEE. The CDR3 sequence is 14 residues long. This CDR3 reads CASSFTDITYEQYF. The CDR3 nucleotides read TGTGCCAGCAGCTTTACGGATATTACCTACGAGCAGTACTTC. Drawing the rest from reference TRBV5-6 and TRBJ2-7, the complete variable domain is DAGVTQSPTHLIKTRGQQVTLRCSPKSGHDTVSWYQQALGQGPQFIFQYYEEEERQRGNFPDRFSGHQFPNYSSELNVNALLLGDSALYLCASSFTDITYEQYFGPGTRLTVT.

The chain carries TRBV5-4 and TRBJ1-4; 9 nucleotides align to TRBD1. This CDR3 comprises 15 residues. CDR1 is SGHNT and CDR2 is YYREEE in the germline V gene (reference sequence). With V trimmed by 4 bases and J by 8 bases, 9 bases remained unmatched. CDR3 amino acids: CASSQYRGLREKLFF. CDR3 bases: TGTGCCAGCAGCCAGTACAGGGGGCTTCGGGAAAAACTGTTTTTT.

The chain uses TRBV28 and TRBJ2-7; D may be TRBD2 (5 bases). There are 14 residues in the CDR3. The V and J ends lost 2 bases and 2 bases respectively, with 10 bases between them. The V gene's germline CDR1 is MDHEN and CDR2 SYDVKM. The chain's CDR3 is CASSLKDWTYEQYF. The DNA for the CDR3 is TGTGCCAGCAGTTTAAAGGACTGGACCTACGAGCAGTACTTC.

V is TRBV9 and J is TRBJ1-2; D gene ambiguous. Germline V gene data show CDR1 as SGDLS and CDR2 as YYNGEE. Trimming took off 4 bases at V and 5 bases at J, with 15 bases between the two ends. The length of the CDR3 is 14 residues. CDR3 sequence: CASSPHRTEYGYTF. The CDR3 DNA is TGTGCCAGCAGCCCCCACCGAACGGAATATGGCTACACCTTC.

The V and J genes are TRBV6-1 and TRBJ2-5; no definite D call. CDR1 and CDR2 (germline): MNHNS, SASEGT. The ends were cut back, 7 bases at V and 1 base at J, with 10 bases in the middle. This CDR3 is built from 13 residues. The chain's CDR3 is CASIPGFQETQYF. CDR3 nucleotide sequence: TGTGCCAGCATCCCGGGTTTCCAAGAGACCCAGTACTTC.

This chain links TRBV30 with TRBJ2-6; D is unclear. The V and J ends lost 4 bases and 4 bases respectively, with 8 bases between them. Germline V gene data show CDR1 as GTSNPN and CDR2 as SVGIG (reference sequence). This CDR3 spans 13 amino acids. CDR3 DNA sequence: TGTGCCTGGACCAGAACGGGGGCCAACGTCCTGACTTTC. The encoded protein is CAWTRTGANVLTF.

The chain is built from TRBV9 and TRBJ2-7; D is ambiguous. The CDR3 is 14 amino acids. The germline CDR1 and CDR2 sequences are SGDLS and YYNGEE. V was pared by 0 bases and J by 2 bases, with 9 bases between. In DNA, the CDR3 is TGTGCCAGCAGCGTAGGTACCCTCGCCTACGAGCAGTACTTC. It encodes CASSVGTLAYEQYF.

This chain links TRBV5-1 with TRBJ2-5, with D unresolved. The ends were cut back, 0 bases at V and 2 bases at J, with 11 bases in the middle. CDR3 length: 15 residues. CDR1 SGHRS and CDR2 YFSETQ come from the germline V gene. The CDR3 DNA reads TGCGCCAGCAGCTTGGCCCCAGGAACTCAAGAGACCCAGTACTTC. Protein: CASSLAPGTQETQYF.